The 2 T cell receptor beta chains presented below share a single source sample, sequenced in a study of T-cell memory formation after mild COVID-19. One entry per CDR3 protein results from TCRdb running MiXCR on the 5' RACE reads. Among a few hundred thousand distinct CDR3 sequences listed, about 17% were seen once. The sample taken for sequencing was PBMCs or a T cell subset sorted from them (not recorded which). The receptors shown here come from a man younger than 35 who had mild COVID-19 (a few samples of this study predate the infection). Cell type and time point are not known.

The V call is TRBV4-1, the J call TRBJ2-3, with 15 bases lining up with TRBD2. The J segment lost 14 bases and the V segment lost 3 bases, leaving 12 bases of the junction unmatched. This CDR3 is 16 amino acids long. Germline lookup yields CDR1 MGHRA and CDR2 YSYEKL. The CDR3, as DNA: TGCGCCAGCAGCCAGCTCCCCGGACTAGCGGGGGGGAGGCTGTATTTT. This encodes CASSQLPGLAGGRLYF.

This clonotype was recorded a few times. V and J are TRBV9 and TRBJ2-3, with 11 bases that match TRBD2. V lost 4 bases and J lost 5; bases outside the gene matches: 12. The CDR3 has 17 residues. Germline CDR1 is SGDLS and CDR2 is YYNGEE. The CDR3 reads CASSSGLAGGPVDTQYF. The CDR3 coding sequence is TGTGCCAGCAGCTCCGGATTAGCGGGGGGGCCGGTAGATACGCAGTATTTT. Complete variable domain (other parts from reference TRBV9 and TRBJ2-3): DSGVTQTPKHLITATGQRVTLRCSPRSGDLSVYWYQQSLDQGLQFLIQYYNGEERAKGNILERFSAQQFPDLHSELNLSSLELGDSALYFCASSSGLAGGPVDTQYFGPGTRLTVL.